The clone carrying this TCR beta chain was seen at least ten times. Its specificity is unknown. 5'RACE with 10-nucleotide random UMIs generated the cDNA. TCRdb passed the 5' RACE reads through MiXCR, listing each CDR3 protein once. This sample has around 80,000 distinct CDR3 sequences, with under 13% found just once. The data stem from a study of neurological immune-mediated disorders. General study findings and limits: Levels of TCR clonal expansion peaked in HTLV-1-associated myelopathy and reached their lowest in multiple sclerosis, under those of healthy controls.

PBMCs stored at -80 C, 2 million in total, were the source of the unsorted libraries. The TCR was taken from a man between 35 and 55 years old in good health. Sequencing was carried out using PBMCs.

The CDR3 nucleotides are TGCAGTGCTAGAAGGGAGGGATACGAGCAGTACTTC. The encoded protein is CSARREGYEQYF. The chain has TRBV20-1 and TRBJ2-7; 7 bases align to TRBD2. The ends lost 2 bases at V and 4 bases at J; junction bases unmatched: 2. Germline V gene sequence: CDR1 DFQATT, CDR2 SNEGSKA (reference sequence). The CDR3 loop spans 12 amino acids.